This T cell receptor (beta chain) was retrieved from a study of T-cell memory formation after mild COVID-19. TCRdb analysed the 5' RACE reads with MiXCR anew, one entry per CDR3 protein. The sample records around 90,000 distinct CDR3 sequences, more than 13% being singletons. Germline V CDR1 and CDR2: MNHEY, SMNVEV (reference sequence). Trimming removed 4 bases from V and 0 bases from J; junction bases left unmatched: 2. CDR3 size: 15 residues. Sequenced: PBMCs or a T cell subset sorted from them (not recorded which). The genes are TRBV27 and TRBJ1-5, with TRBD1 identical over 8 bases. The sequence derives from a man aged 18 to 29 who had mild COVID-19 (a few samples of this study predate the infection). Cell type and time point are not known. The CDR3, as DNA: TGTGCCAGCAGTTCGACAGGGGCTAGCAATCAGCCCCAGCATTTT. This translates into CASSSTGASNQPQHF.